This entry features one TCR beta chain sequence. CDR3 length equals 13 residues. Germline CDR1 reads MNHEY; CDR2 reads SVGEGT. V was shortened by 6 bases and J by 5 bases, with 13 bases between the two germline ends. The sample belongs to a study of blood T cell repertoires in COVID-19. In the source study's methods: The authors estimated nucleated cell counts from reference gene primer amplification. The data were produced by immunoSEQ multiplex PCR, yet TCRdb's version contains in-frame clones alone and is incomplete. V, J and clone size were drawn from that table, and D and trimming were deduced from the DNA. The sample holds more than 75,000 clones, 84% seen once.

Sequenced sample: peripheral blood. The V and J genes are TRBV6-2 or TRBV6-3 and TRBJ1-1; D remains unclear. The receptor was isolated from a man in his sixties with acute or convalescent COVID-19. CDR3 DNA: TGTGCCAGCAGCGCTACGTATTGGACTGAAGCTTTCTTT. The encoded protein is CASSATYWTEAFF.